A single T cell receptor (beta chain) is shown here with its context. Its antigen is undetermined. This record comes from a study of Ad26.COV2.S vaccination and SARS-CoV-2 variants. Across the study: Once or twice, 56 days apart, Ad26.COV2.S was delivered intramuscularly.

Study results and caveats: Spike-specific responses of CD8+ and CD4+ T cells were reported to display substantial breadth after vaccination.

Profiled with immunoSEQ multiplex PCR; TCRdb holds only in-frame clones, not every one. Of a few hundred thousand clones in the sample, about 90% are singletons; the top ten hold around 1.7%. This CDR3 contains 16 residues. CDR1 and CDR2 from the germline V gene are MNHEY and SMNVEV (reference sequence). Trimming cost V 3 bases and J 5 bases; bases outside gene matches: 3. The treatment denotes: roughly 19 received Ad26.COV2.S at low or high dose, single or two shots; 5 received placebo; per-sample allocation not given. Following the first vaccine or placebo injection, samples were taken on day 63. Sequenced here: peripheral blood, sampled in a trial of Ad26.COV2.S vaccine versus placebo. The source is a person between 18 and 60 years old who received the Ad26.COV2.S COVID-19 vaccine or a placebo. V and J are TRBV27 and TRBJ2-1; 14 nucleotides line up with TRBD2. The CDR3 sequence: CASSLGLAGENNEQFF. In DNA, the CDR3 is TGTGCCAGCAGTTTGGGACTAGCGGGGGAGAACAATGAGCAGTTCTTC.